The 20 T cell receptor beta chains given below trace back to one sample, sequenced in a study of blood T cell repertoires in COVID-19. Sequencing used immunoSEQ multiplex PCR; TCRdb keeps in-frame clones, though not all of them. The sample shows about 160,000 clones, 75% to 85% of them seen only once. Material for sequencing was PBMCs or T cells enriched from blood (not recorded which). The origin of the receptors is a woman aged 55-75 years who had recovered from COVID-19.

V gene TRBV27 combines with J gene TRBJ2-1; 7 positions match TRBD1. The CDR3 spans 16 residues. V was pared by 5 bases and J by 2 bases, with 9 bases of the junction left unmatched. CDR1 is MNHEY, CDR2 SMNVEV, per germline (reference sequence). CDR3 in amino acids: CASSPLRQGTYNEQFF. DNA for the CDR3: TGTGCCAGCAGTCCCCTCCGACAGGGCACCTACAATGAGCAGTTCTTC.

CDR3 amino acids: CAAGWRGYVYEQYF. In nucleotides, the CDR3 is TGTGCCGCTGGATGGCGGGGGTATGTCTACGAGCAGTACTTC. This sequence joins TRBV6-4 and TRBJ2-7; TRBD2 aligns across 7 bases. V shed 11 bases and J 3 bases; nucleotides not matched to a gene: 13. The length of the CDR3 is 14 residues. Germline CDR1 is MRHNA and CDR2 is SNTAGT.

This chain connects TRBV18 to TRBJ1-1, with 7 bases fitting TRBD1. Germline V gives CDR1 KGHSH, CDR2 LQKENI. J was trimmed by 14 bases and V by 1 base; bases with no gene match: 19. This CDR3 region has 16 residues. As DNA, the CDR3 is TGTGCCAGCTCACCACTTTTGTCCGAACAGGTTTCAGGGGGGTTCTTT. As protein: CASSPLLSEQVSGGFF.

CDR3 DNA: TGTGCCAGCAGCCACTCACCAACCCAGGGGGCGAACTCTGGAAACACCATATATTTT. This gives the protein CASSHSPTQGANSGNTIYF. The chain links TRBV3-1 (or the pseudogene TRBV3-2) to TRBJ1-3; TRBD1 aligns across 8 bases. CDR3 size: 19 residues. The germline gives CDR1 LGHDT, CDR2 YNNKEL (reference sequence). With 3 bases clipped from V and 0 bases from J, the junction kept 13 bases outside the gene matches.

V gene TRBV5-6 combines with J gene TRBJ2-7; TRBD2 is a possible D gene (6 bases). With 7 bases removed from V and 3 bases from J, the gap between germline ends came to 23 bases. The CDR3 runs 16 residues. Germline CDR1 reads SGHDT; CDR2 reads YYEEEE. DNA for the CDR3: TGTGCCAGCTCACCTCCCCCGCGGGGCCGGGACTACGAGCAGTACTTC. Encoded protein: CASSPPPRGRDYEQYF.

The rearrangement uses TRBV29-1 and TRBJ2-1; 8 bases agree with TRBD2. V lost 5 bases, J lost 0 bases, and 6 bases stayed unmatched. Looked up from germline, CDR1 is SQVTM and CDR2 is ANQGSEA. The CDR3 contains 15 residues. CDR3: CSVTTGGASYNEQFF. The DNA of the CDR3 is TGCAGCGTTACCACCGGGGGGGCCTCCTACAATGAGCAGTTCTTC.

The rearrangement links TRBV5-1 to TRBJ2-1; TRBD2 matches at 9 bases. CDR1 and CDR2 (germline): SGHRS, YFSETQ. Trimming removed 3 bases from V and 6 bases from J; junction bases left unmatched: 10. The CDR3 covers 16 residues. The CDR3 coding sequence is TGCGCCAGCAGCTCGGCCCCGCTAGCGGGGATCAATGAGCAGTTCTTC. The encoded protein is CASSSAPLAGINEQFF.

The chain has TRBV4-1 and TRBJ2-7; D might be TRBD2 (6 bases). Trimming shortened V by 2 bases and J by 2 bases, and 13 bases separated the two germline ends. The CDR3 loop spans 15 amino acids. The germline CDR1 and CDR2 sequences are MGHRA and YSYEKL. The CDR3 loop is CASSQISGGTYEQYF. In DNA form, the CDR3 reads TGCGCCAGCAGCCAAATTAGTGGGGGGACCTACGAGCAGTACTTC.

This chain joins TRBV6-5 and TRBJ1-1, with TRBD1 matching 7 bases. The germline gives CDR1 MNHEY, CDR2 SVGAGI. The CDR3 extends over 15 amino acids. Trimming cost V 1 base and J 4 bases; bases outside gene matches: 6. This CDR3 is CASSYYRGKGTEAFF. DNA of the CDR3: TGTGCCAGCAGTTACTACAGGGGCAAGGGCACTGAAGCTTTCTTT.

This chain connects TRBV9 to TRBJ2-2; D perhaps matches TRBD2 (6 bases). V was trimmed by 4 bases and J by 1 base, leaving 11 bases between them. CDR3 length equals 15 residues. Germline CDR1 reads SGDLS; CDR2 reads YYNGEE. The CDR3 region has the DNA TGTGCCAGCAGCTTAGGGGACTTGAACACCGGGGAGCTGTTTTTT. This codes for CASSLGDLNTGELFF.

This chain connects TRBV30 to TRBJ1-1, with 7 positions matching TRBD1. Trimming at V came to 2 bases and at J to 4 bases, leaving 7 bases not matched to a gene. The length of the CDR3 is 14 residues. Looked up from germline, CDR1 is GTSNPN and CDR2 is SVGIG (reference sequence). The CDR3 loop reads CAWSRGGISTEAFF. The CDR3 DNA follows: TGTGCCTGGAGTAGAGGGGGCATCTCCACTGAAGCTTTCTTT.

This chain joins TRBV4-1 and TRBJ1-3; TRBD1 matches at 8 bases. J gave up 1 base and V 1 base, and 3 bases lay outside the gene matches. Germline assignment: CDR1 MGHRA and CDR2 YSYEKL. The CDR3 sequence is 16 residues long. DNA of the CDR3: TGCGCCAGCAGCCAAGTGCAGGGGGCGTCTGGAAACACCATATATTTT. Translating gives CASSQVQGASGNTIYF.

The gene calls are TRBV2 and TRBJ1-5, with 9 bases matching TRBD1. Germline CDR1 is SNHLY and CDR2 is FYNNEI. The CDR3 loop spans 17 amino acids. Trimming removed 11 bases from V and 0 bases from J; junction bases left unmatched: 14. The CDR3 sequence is CAAPGQGPLYSNQPQHF. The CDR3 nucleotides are TGTGCCGCCCCGGGACAGGGCCCTCTTTATAGCAATCAGCCCCAGCATTTT.

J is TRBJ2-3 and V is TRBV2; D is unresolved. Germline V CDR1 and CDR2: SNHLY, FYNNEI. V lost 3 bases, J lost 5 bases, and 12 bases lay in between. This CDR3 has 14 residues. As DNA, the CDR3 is TGTGCCAGCAGTGAGCCTCTGCTACGAGATACGCAGTATTTT. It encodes CASSEPLLRDTQYF.

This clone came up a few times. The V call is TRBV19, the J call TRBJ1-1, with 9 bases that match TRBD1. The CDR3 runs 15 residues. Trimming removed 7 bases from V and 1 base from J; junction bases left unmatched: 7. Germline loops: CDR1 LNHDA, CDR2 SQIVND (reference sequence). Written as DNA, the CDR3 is TGTGCCAGTACTAGAACAGGGGGCTCGAACACTGAAGCTTTCTTT. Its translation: CASTRTGGSNTEAFF.

CDR3 sequence (DNA): TGCGCCAGCAGCACCTGGACAGGGGGGTTGCCAGATACGCAGTATTTT. Translated, it gives CASSTWTGGLPDTQYF. The rearrangement joins TRBV5-1 to TRBJ2-3, with 10 bases matching TRBD1. The junction had 9 bases not matched to a gene; V was cut back by 4 bases and J by 4 bases. The CDR3 sequence is 16 residues long. Per the germline V gene, CDR1 is SGHRS and CDR2 is YFSETQ.

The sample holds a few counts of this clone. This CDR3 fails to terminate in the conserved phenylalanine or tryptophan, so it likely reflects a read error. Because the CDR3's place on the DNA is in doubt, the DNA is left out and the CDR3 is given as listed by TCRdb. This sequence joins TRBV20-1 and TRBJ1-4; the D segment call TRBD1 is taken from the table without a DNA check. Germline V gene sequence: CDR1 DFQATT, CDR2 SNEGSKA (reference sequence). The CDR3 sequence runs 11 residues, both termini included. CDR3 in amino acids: CSAALSQGNAY.

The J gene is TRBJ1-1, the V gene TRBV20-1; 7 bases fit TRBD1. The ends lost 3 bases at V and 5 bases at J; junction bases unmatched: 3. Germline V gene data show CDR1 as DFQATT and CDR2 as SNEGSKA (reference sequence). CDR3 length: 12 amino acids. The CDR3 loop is CSASQGDTEAFF. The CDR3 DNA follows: TGCAGTGCTAGTCAGGGGGATACTGAAGCTTTCTTT.

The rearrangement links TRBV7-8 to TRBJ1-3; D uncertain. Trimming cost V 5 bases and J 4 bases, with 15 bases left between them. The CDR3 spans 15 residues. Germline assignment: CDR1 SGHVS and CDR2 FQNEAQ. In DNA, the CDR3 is TGTGCCAGCAGCATATCTGGTCTTGCGGGAAACACCATATATTTT. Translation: CASSISGLAGNTIYF.

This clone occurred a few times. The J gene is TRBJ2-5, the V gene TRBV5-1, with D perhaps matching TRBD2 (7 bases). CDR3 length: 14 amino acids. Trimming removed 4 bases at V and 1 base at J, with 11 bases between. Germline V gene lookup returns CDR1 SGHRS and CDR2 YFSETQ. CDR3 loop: CASSAGGPQETQYF. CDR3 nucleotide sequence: TGCGCCAGCAGCGCCGGGGGGCCCCAAGAGACCCAGTACTTC.